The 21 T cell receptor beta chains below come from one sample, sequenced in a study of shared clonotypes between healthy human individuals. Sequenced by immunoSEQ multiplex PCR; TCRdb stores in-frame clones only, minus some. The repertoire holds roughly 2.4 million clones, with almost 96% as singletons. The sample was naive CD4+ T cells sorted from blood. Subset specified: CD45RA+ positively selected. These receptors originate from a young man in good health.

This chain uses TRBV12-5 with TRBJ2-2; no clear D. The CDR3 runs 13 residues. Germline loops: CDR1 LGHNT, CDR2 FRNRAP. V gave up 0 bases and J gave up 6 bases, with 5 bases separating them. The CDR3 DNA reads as TGTGCTAGTGGTTTGGTCACAGCCGGGGAGCTGTTTTTT. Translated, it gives CASGLVTAGELFF.

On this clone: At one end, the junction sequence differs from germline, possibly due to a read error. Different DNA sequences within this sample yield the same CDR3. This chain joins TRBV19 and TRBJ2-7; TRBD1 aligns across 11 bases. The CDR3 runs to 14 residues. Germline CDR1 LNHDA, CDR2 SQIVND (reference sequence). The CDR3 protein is CASSTGTGGYEQYF. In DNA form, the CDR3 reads TGTGCCAGCAGTACCGGGACAGGGGGCTACGAGCAGTACTTC.

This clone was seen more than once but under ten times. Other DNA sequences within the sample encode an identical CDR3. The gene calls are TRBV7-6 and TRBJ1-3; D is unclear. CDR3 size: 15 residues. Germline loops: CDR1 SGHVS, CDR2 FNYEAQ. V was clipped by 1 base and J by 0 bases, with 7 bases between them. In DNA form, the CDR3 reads TGTGCCAGCAGCTTAGGGCAGAGCTCTGGAAACACCATATATTTT. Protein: CASSLGQSSGNTIYF.

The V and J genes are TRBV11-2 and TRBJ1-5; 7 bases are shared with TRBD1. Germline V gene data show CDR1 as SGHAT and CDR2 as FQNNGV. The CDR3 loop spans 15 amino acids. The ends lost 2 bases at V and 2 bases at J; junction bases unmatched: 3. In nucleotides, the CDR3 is TGTGCCAGCAGCTTAACAGGGGCAGGCAATCAGCCCCAGCATTTT. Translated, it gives CASSLTGAGNQPQHF.

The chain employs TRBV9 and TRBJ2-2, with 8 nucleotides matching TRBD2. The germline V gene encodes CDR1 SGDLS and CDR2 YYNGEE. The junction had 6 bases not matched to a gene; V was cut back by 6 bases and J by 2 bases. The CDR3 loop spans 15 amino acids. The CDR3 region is CASKRELANTGELFF. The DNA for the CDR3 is TGTGCCAGCAAGCGGGAGCTAGCAAACACCGGGGAGCTGTTTTTT.

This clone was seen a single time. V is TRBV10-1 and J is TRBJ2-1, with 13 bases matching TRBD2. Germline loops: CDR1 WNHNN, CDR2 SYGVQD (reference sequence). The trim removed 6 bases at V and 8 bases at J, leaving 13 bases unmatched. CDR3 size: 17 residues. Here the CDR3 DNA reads TGCGCCAGCAGCGCTGGGACTAGCGGGATCAAAGGGGATGAGCAGTTCTTC. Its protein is CASSAGTSGIKGDEQFF.

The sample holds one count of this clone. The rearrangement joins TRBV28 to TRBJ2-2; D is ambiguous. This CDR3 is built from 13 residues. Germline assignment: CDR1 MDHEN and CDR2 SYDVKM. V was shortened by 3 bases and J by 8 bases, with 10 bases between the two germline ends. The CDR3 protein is CASSLVGPGELFF. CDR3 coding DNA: TGTGCCAGCAGTTTGGTAGGCCCTGGGGAGCTGTTTTTT.

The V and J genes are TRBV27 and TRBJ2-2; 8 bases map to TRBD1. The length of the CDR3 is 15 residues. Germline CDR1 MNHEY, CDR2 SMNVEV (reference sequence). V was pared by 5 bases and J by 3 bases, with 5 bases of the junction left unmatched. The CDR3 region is CASSQDRADTGELFF. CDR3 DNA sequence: TGTGCCAGCAGTCAGGACAGGGCGGACACCGGGGAGCTGTTTTTT.

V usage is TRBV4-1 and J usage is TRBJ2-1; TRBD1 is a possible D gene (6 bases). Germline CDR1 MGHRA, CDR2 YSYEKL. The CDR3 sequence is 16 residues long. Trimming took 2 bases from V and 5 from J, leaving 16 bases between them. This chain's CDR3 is CASSQFGGRQDNEQFF. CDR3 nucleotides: TGCGCCAGCAGCCAATTTGGGGGCCGTCAGGACAATGAGCAGTTCTTC.

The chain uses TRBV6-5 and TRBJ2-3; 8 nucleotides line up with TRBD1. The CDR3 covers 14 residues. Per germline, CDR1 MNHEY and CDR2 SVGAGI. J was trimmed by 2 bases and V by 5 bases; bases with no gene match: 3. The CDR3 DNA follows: TGTGCCAGCAGTCGACAGGGGATCACAGATACGCAGTATTTT. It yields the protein CASSRQGITDTQYF.

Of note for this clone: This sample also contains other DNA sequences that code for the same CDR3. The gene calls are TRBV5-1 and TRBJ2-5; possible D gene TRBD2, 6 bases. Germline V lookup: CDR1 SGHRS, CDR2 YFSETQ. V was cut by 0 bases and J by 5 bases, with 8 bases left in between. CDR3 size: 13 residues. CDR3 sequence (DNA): TGCGCCAGCAGCTTGGCCGCGGGGGAGACCCAGTACTTC. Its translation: CASSLAAGETQYF.

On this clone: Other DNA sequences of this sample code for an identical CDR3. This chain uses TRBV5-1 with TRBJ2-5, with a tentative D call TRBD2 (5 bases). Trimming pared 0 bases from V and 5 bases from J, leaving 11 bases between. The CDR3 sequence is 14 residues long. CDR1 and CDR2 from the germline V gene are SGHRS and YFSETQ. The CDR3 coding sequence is TGCGCCAGCAGCTTGGACGGGATCGAGGAGACCCAGTACTTC. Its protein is CASSLDGIEETQYF.

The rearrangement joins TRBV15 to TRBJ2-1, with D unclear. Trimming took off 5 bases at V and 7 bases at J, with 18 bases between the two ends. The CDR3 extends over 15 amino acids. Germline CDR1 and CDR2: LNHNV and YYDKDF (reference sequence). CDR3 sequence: CATSPPQPSSNEQFF. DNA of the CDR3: TGTGCCACCAGCCCTCCCCAGCCGTCTTCAAATGAGCAGTTCTTC.

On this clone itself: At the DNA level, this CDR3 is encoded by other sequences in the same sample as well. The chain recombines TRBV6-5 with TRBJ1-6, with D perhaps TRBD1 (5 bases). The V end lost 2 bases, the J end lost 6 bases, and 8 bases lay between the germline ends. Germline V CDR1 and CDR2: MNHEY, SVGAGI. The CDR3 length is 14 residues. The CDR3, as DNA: TGTGCCAGCAGTTACAGGGGCCCTAATTCACCCCTCCACTTT. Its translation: CASSYRGPNSPLHF.

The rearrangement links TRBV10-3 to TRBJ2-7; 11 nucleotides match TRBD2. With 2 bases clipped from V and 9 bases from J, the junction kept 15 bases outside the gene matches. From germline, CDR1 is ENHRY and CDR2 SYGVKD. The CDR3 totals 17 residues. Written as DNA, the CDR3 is TGTGCCATCAGTGAGCGCGCCCTAGCGGGAGGTGGTATAGGGCAGTACTTC. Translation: CAISERALAGGGIGQYF.

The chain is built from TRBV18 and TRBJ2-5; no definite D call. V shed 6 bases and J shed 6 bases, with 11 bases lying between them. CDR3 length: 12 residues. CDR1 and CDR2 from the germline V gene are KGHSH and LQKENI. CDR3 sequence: CASSLERQTQYF. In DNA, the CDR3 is TGTGCCAGCTCGCTGGAACGGCAGACCCAGTACTTC.

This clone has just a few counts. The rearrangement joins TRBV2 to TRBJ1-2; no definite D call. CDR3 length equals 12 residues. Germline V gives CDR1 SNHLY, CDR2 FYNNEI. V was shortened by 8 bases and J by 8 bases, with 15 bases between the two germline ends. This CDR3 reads CASRPDSSGYTF. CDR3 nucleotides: TGTGCCAGCCGCCCGGACTCCAGCGGCTACACCTTC.

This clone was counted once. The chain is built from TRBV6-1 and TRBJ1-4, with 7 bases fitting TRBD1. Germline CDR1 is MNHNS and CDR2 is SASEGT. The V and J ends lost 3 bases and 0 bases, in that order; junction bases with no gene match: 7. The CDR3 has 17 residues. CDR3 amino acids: CASSDRGQAATNEKLFF. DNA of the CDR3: TGTGCCAGCAGTGACCGAGGACAGGCGGCAACTAATGAAAAACTGTTTTTT.

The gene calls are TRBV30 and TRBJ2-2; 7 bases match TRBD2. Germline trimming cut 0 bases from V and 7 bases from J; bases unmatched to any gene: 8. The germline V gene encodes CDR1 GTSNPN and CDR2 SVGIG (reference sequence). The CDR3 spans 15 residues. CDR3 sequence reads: CAWSVLGGSHGELFF. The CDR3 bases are TGTGCCTGGAGTGTACTGGGCGGGAGTCACGGGGAGCTGTTTTTT. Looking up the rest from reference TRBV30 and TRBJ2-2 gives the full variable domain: SQTIHQWPATLVQPVGSPLSLECTVEGTSNPNLYWYRQAAGRGLQLLFYSVGIGQISSEVPQNLSASRPQDRQFILSSKKLLLSDSGFYLCAWSVLGGSHGELFFGEGSRLTVL.

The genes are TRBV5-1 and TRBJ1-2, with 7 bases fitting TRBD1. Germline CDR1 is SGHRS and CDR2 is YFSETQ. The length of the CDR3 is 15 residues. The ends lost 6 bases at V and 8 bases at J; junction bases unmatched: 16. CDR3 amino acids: CASTLRTGGAGGYTF. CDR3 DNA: TGCGCCAGCACCCTCCGGACAGGAGGGGCAGGGGGCTACACCTTC.

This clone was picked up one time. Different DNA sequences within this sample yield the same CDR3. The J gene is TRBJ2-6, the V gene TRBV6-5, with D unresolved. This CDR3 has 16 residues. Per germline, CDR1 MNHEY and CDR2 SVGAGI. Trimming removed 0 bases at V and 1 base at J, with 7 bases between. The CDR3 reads CASSYSGLSGANVLTF. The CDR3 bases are TGTGCCAGCAGTTACTCCGGTTTGTCTGGGGCCAACGTCCTGACTTTC.